The clone carrying this TCR beta chain was observed many times. Its antigen is unknown. TCRdb reanalysed the reads using MiXCR and keeps one entry per CDR3 protein. This table has approximately 250,000 distinct CDR3 sequences, around an eighth appearing once. The data were obtained in a study of T cell repertoires in cytomegalovirus infection. Germline CDR1 is SGHTA and CDR2 is FQGNSA. V dropped 7 bases and J dropped 4; count of bases not matched to a gene: 6. This CDR3 is built from 16 residues. General study findings and limits: Ex vivo, HLA-C-restricted CMV-specific TCR beta clonotypes prevailed over the rest of the response.

J is TRBJ2-2 and V is TRBV7-2; 13 bases are shared with TRBD2. The sequence derives from a human donor in good health (CMV status not recorded). Some clones in this sample may be carry-over from other donors' samples. The source material was PBMCs. DNA of the CDR3: TGTGCCAGCATCCGGACTAGCGGGAGTGCCACCGGGGAGCTGTTTTTT. Residues: CASIRTSGSATGELFF.